The 24 T cell receptor beta chains reported below all come from one sample, sequenced in a study of Tregs in tolerant kidney transplant recipients. Method: immunoSEQ multiplex PCR; TCRdb's copy keeps in-frame clones and lacks some. This sample carries about 83,000 clones, around 98% of them seen once, and the ten largest clones take about 0.5%. The sequenced sample was CD4+ T cells from blood, obtained before the transplant. The receptors were sampled from a human donor who received a combined kidney and bone marrow transplant.

The gene calls are TRBV15 and TRBJ1-2; D is unresolved. CDR1 LNHNV and CDR2 YYDKDF come from the germline V gene (reference sequence). The CDR3 extends over 16 amino acids. Between the trimmed V and J ends, which lost 1 base and 6 bases, there was a span of 18 bases. CDR3 sequence (DNA): TGTGCCACCAGCAGAGTTACCCTGAGGCCGCCGGATGGCTACACCTTC. This encodes CATSRVTLRPPDGYTF.

This chain joins TRBV7-2 and TRBJ2-5; 10 bases agree with TRBD1. The CDR3 runs to 15 residues. J lost 3 bases, V lost 0 bases, and 1 base had no gene match. Germline values: CDR1 SGHTA, CDR2 FQGNSA. The CDR3 sequence: CASSLAGTGEETQYF. As DNA, the CDR3 is TGTGCCAGCAGCTTAGCAGGGACAGGGGAAGAGACCCAGTACTTC.

The V call is TRBV6-1, the J call TRBJ1-4; D is unresolved. The CDR3 sequence is 13 residues long. The V end was cut by 3 bases, the J end by 6 bases, with 8 bases between. CDR1 MNHNS and CDR2 SASEGT come from the germline V gene. The CDR3 sequence: CASSDGSDEKLFF. CDR3 bases: TGTGCCAGCAGTGACGGGTCGGATGAAAAACTGTTTTTT.

V is TRBV5-1 and J is TRBJ2-7, with TRBD1 matching over 7 bases. This CDR3 spans 14 amino acids. V was clipped by 4 bases and J by 5 bases; unmatched bases: 9. Germline lookup yields CDR1 SGHRS and CDR2 YFSETQ. CDR3 nucleotide sequence: TGCGCCAGCAGCCCCCGACAGGGTATTCACGAGCAGTACTTC. Its protein product is CASSPRQGIHEQYF.

The chain has TRBV29-1 and TRBJ2-3; maybe TRBD2 (6 bases). Germline V lookup: CDR1 SQVTM, CDR2 ANQGSEA. V lost 0 bases, J lost 4 bases, and 11 bases lay in between. CDR3 length: 14 amino acids. CDR3: CSVEEGGGPDTQYF. For the CDR3, the DNA is TGCAGCGTTGAAGAAGGCGGAGGGCCAGATACGCAGTATTTT.

The chain is built from TRBV27 and TRBJ2-1; 10 nucleotides line up with TRBD1. From germline, CDR1 is MNHEY and CDR2 SMNVEV (reference sequence). This CDR3 has 19 amino acids. V lost 5 bases, J lost 10 bases, and 23 bases stayed unmatched. The CDR3 protein is CASSPRTGGGGGPLGEQFF. In DNA, the CDR3 is TGTGCCAGCAGTCCGAGGACAGGGGGTGGGGGGGGGCCTTTAGGGGAGCAGTTCTTC.

This chain links TRBV2 with TRBJ1-2; 8 nucleotides line up with TRBD1. The germline V gene has CDR1 SNHLY and CDR2 FYNNEI. The CDR3 runs to 13 residues. J gave up 5 bases and V 11 bases, and 10 bases lay outside the gene matches. The CDR3 DNA reads TGTGCCCAGAAAAGGGGACAGGCTTATGGCTACACCTTC. Encoded protein: CAQKRGQAYGYTF.

The CDR3 DNA sequence: TGTGCCAGCTCACCCTTTGAGGGGGTAGGTACTGAAGCTTTCTTT. This codes for CASSPFEGVGTEAFF. The rearrangement links TRBV18 to TRBJ1-1, with a tentative D call TRBD1 (6 bases). The CDR3 sequence is 15 residues long. Germline V gene data show CDR1 as KGHSH and CDR2 as LQKENI. Trimming shortened V by 3 bases and J by 5 bases, and 16 bases separated the two germline ends.

The chain employs TRBV5-1 and TRBJ1-4; D is undetermined. Per germline, CDR1 SGHRS and CDR2 YFSETQ. Between the trimmed V and J ends, which lost 0 bases and 0 bases, there was a span of 6 bases. This CDR3 spans 15 amino acids. CDR3 nucleotides: TGCGCCAGCAGCTTGGGGCCAGCAACTAATGAAAAACTGTTTTTT. Protein: CASSLGPATNEKLFF.

This chain's CDR3 is CASSVGLAGVRETQYF. In DNA, the CDR3 is TGTGCCAGCAGCGTAGGACTAGCGGGAGTTCGGGAGACCCAGTACTTC. V usage is TRBV9 and J usage is TRBJ2-5; 12 positions match TRBD2. V was clipped by 0 bases and J by 5 bases; unmatched bases: 5. The V gene's germline CDR1 is SGDLS and CDR2 YYNGEE. The CDR3 loop spans 16 amino acids.

The chain joins TRBV19 to TRBJ2-3, with TRBD2 matching 7 bases. Germline V CDR1 and CDR2: LNHDA, SQIVND (reference sequence). CDR3 length: 15 residues. Trimming removed 6 bases from V and 2 bases from J; junction bases left unmatched: 8. The CDR3 DNA is TGTGCCAGTAGCCCGATCGGGGGGATCACAGATACGCAGTATTTT. Amino acids: CASSPIGGITDTQYF.

V usage is TRBV6-6 and J usage is TRBJ2-1; D is perhaps TRBD2 (6 bases). V shed 0 bases and J shed 10 bases, with 13 bases lying between them. The CDR3 runs 14 residues. Germline CDR1 and CDR2: MNHNY and SVGAGI (reference sequence). The CDR3 here is CASSYSSSVGEQFF. The CDR3 DNA reads TGTGCCAGCAGTTACTCCTCTAGCGTTGGCGAGCAGTTCTTC.

The J gene is TRBJ2-7, the V gene TRBV10-3; TRBD1 is a possible D gene (5 bases). Trimming removed 8 bases at V and 3 bases at J, with 14 bases between. Germline CDR1 ENHRY, CDR2 SYGVKD. This CDR3 comprises 13 residues. The CDR3 coding sequence is TGTGCCATCGGGGCAGGGCAGTTCTACGAGCAGTACTTC. As protein: CAIGAGQFYEQYF.

This chain connects TRBV4-2 to TRBJ1-5; the D gene is possibly TRBD1 (5 bases). CDR1 is LGHNA, CDR2 YNFKEQ, per germline. The V end was cut by 5 bases, the J end by 4 bases, with 12 bases between. This CDR3 comprises 14 residues. The CDR3 nucleotides are TGTGCCAGCAGCTCTGACAGCGCTAATCAGCCCCAGCATTTT. Its translation: CASSSDSANQPQHF.

The chain employs TRBV5-4 and TRBJ2-1; 9 bases fit TRBD2. Germline V gives CDR1 SGHNT, CDR2 YYREEE (reference sequence). V was clipped by 3 bases and J by 7 bases; unmatched bases: 8. CDR3 size: 15 residues. In DNA form, the CDR3 reads TGTGCCAGCAGCTCTCCGGGACTAGCCCCTAATGAGCAGTTCTTC. Amino acid sequence: CASSSPGLAPNEQFF. Variable domain in full (rest from reference TRBV5-4 and TRBJ2-1): ETGVTQSPTHLIKTRGQQVTLRCSSQSGHNTVSWYQQALGQGPQFIFQYYREEENGRGNFPPRFSGLQFPNYSSELNVNALELDDSALYLCASSSPGLAPNEQFFGPGTRLTVL.

V is TRBV7-9 and J is TRBJ1-2; D might be TRBD1 (6 bases). This CDR3 has 17 amino acids. The germline CDR1 and CDR2 sequences are SEHNR and FQNEAQ (reference sequence). V shed 3 bases and J shed 5 bases, with 22 bases lying between them. CDR3 DNA sequence: TGTGCCAGCAGCTTTAGTAGACGGATCCCAGGGGAATATGGCTACACCTTC. Its protein product is CASSFSRRIPGEYGYTF. Looking up the rest from reference TRBV7-9 and TRBJ1-2 gives the full variable domain: DTGVSQNPRHKITKRGQNVTFRCDPISEHNRLYWYRQTLGQGPEFLTYFQNEAQLEKSRLLSDRFSAERPKGSFSTLEIQRTEQGDSAMYLCASSFSRRIPGEYGYTFGSGTRLTVV.

The chain joins TRBV2 to TRBJ2-1, with 9 bases identical to TRBD1. J gave up 6 bases and V 7 bases, and 4 bases lay outside the gene matches. The germline CDR1 and CDR2 sequences are SNHLY and FYNNEI. The CDR3 totals 13 residues. This CDR3 is CASNQDRGNEQFF. The CDR3 nucleotides are TGTGCCAGCAATCAGGACAGGGGCAATGAGCAGTTCTTC.

CDR3 loop: CASSYTGAGGYTF. CDR3 sequence (DNA): TGTGCCAGCAGCTACACAGGAGCAGGCGGCTACACCTTC. The chain couples TRBV7-2 to TRBJ1-2, with TRBD1 as a possible D gene (5 bases). Trimming pared 4 bases from V and 8 bases from J, leaving 14 bases between. The CDR3 consists of 13 residues. Germline values: CDR1 SGHTA, CDR2 FQGNSA.

The J gene is TRBJ1-3, the V gene TRBV18; D possibly corresponds to TRBD1 (6 bases). V lost 5 bases and J 4 bases, leaving 15 bases between the germline ends. The germline V gene has CDR1 KGHSH and CDR2 LQKENI. The CDR3 has 15 residues. The CDR3 is CASSSTYRAGNTIYF. The CDR3 nucleotides read TGTGCCAGCTCATCCACGTACAGGGCCGGAAACACCATATATTTT.

The chain employs TRBV7-3 and TRBJ2-7, with D possibly being TRBD2 (5 bases). V was pared by 5 bases and J by 7 bases, with 15 bases between. Germline values: CDR1 SGHTA, CDR2 FQGTGA. The CDR3 runs to 13 residues. Here the CDR3 DNA reads TGTGCCAGCAGCGAACTCAGGAGCGGTGAGCAGTACTTC. Translation: CASSELRSGEQYF.

The genes are TRBV5-1 and TRBJ2-3; possibly TRBD1 for D (6 bases). The ends were cut back, 1 base at V and 1 base at J, with 16 bases in the middle. Germline V gives CDR1 SGHRS, CDR2 YFSETQ. The CDR3 has 17 residues. For the CDR3, the DNA is TGCGCCAGCAGCTTGAGCTCCCGAGGGGGAGGCACAGATACGCAGTATTTT. This translates into CASSLSSRGGGTDTQYF.

The chain uses TRBV5-5 and TRBJ2-1; a weak D match, TRBD2 (6 bases). The germline V and J ends were trimmed by 4 bases and 4 bases, with 12 bases remaining between them. The CDR3 covers 14 residues. Germline V gene sequence: CDR1 SGHKS, CDR2 YYEKEE (reference sequence). The CDR3 bases are TGTGCCAGCAGCCGGGGGTGGGTTTACAATGAGCAGTTCTTC. As protein: CASSRGWVYNEQFF. Variable domain in full (rest from reference TRBV5-5 and TRBJ2-1): DAGVTQSPTHLIKTRGQQVTLRCSPISGHKSVSWYQQVLGQGPQFIFQYYEKEERGRGNFPDRFSARQFPNYSSELNVNALLLGDSALYLCASSRGWVYNEQFFGPGTRLTVL.

This chain links TRBV5-4 with TRBJ2-1; the D gene is possibly TRBD1 (6 bases). The CDR3 loop spans 15 amino acids. Germline V gene lookup returns CDR1 SGHNT and CDR2 YYREEE (reference sequence). Trimming cost V 4 bases and J 5 bases, with 16 bases left between them. In DNA form, the CDR3 reads TGTGCCAGCAGCACCTCCTGGGGGCCGGACAATGAGCAGTTCTTC. Translation gives CASSTSWGPDNEQFF.

This clone was picked up one time. The gene calls are TRBV7-7 and TRBJ2-1, with 13 bases matching TRBD2. The CDR3 runs 18 residues. In germline, CDR1 is SSHAT, CDR2 FNYEAQ (reference sequence). V trimming: 5 bases; J trimming: 7 bases; junction bases outside the gene matches: 14. CDR3 DNA: TGTGCCAGCAGCCCGGGACTAGCGGGATCGGGACTGGGGAATGAGCAGTTCTTC. It specifies CASSPGLAGSGLGNEQFF. The full variable domain, completed using reference TRBV7-7 and TRBJ2-1, is GAGVSQSPRYKVTKRGQDVTLRCDPISSHATLYWYQQALGQGPEFLTYFNYEAQPDKSGLPSDRFSAERPEGSISTLTIQRTEQRDSAMYRCASSPGLAGSGLGNEQFFGPGTRLTVL.